The source of this TCR beta chain is a study of T cell repertoires in cytomegalovirus infection (dated by TCRdb to between 2018 and 2020). Context from the whole study: Donor HLA type was relevant to the analysis, because carriage of CMV infection together with the matching HLA type was indicated by public TCR beta signatures. Beyond this particular receptor, the publication reports: The ex vivo response was dominated by HLA-C-restricted CMV-specific TCR beta clonotypes, and the single most frequent clonotype in two of eight donors was supplied by these HLA-C-restricted clonotypes. In both this cohort and an independent roughly 350-donor cohort, the cumulative frequency of public TCR beta family members distinguished carriers of CMV infection plus the relevant HLA type.

From a lookup of the germline V gene (reference sequence), CDR1 and CDR2 are SEHNR and FQNEAQ. The V end gives up 11 bases and the J end 6 bases, leaving 6 bases in the junction not matched to a gene. Measured from the cysteine to the phenylalanine, the CDR3 is 13 residues long. CDR3 DNA is the only sequence kept; it has 39 bases, read in frame from the first base. Sequencer: Illumina HiSeq 1500. TCRdb reprocessing: public reads trimmed at Q25 with fastp, clones called with MiXCR, in-frame beta chains kept. For every CDR3 protein sequence, its rows merge into one entry that carries the most common genes and DNA. Recorded for this sample are 100,000 to 150,000 distinct CDR3 sequences; 20% to 30% of them occurred a single time. Around 32% of the sample rests with the top ten. As for this clonotype: This clone's antigen is unknown. Base qualities were left out, and no much larger clone turns up one base away.

This chain joins TRBV7-9 to TRBJ1-4, with 10 bases aligning to TRBD1. This clonotype was obtained from a human donor in good health (CMV status not recorded). Some clones in this sample may be carry-over from other donors' samples. Input material: PBMCs, sequenced either directly or after in vitro stimulation (not recorded which). CDR3 loop: CAARDRGHEKLFF. The base sequence is TGTGCCGCCCGGGACAGGGGTCATGAAAAACTGTTTTTT.